The 17 T cell receptor beta chains presented below share a single source sample, sequenced in a study of PD-L1 blockade in urothelial cancer. The data were produced by immunoSEQ multiplex PCR, yet TCRdb's version contains in-frame clones alone and is incomplete. Among 30,000 to 35,000 clones listed, over 70% were seen once. This sample's time point: pretreatment peripheral blood. The sample in question was PBMCs, obtained around atezolizumab (anti-PD-L1) treatment. These receptors originate from a man in his fifties or sixties with urothelial cancer.

This sequence joins TRBV5-6 and TRBJ2-3, with TRBD1 identical over 10 bases. After removal of 4 bases from V and 6 bases from J, the junction contained 5 bases not matched to a gene. CDR3 length equals 14 residues. Germline CDR1 reads SGHDT; CDR2 reads YYEEEE. The CDR3 here is CASSLGQGFDTQYF. The CDR3 DNA reads TGTGCCAGCAGCCTGGGACAGGGGTTTGATACGCAGTATTTT.

The chain is built from TRBV6-6 and TRBJ2-5; 8 bases align to TRBD2. J was trimmed by 4 bases and V by 2 bases; bases with no gene match: 6. This CDR3 is built from 15 residues. Germline-derived CDR1 and CDR2 are MNHNY and SVGAGI (reference sequence). The CDR3 DNA reads TGTGCCAGCAGTTACGGGCGGGCGGGGGGAGAGACCCAGTACTTC. The encoded protein is CASSYGRAGGETQYF.

The chain has TRBV4-1 and TRBJ2-7; possible D gene TRBD2, 6 bases. The V gene lost 1 base and the J gene lost 3 bases, with 13 bases spanning the gap. The CDR3 spans 15 residues. CDR1 MGHRA and CDR2 YSYEKL come from the germline V gene. CDR3 sequence (DNA): TGCGCCAGCAGCCAAGGTTTGGCCGGGAGCTACGAGCAGTACTTC. Translation: CASSQGLAGSYEQYF.

This chain connects TRBV29-1 to TRBJ1-1; the match to TRBD1 covers 8 bases. V was clipped by 6 bases and J by 1 base; unmatched bases: 7. The germline V gene has CDR1 SQVTM and CDR2 ANQGSEA. The CDR3 contains 14 residues. CDR3 nucleotide sequence: TGCAGCGTCCAACAGGGGGGCGAGAACACTGAAGCTTTCTTT. Amino acid sequence: CSVQQGGENTEAFF.

The CDR3 DNA follows: TGTGCCAGCAGCGTAGTAGGCAGAGGAAACACCGGGGAGCTGTTTTTT. Amino acid sequence: CASSVVGRGNTGELFF. The rearrangement links TRBV9 to TRBJ2-2; D call uncertain. This CDR3 comprises 16 residues. Germline values: CDR1 SGDLS, CDR2 YYNGEE. V was pared by 0 bases and J by 2 bases, with 11 bases between.

This sequence joins TRBV6-5 and TRBJ1-1; possibly TRBD1 for D (6 bases). The CDR3 extends over 14 amino acids. The germline V gene has CDR1 MNHEY and CDR2 SVGAGI. Trimming shortened V by 6 bases and J by 5 bases, and 16 bases separated the two germline ends. In nucleotides, the CDR3 is TGTGCCAGCAGCGGGACATCCCCCGGGACTGAAGCTTTCTTT. Translating gives CASSGTSPGTEAFF.

This chain's CDR3 is CASSLSRLAGGEQFF. The CDR3 bases are TGTGCCAGCAGCTTAAGTCGACTAGCGGGAGGCGAGCAGTTCTTC. This chain joins TRBV7-3 and TRBJ2-1; 13 bases are shared with TRBD2. The CDR3 runs 15 residues. V lost 1 base, J lost 10 bases, and 4 bases stayed unmatched. In germline, CDR1 is SGHTA, CDR2 FQGTGA.

This chain connects TRBV7-2 to TRBJ2-5; D is ambiguous. The length of the CDR3 is 14 residues. The germline CDR1 and CDR2 sequences are SGHTA and FQGNSA. Trimming left V 1 base short and J 4 bases short, with 10 bases between. This chain's CDR3 is CASSLGRSRETQYF. The CDR3 DNA follows: TGTGCCAGCAGCTTAGGACGGAGCAGAGAGACCCAGTACTTC.

The V and J genes are TRBV6-5 and TRBJ1-2, with D uncertain. This CDR3 is 15 amino acids long. The germline CDR1 and CDR2 sequences are MNHEY and SVGAGI. Trimming took off 2 bases at V and 7 bases at J, with 17 bases between the two ends. This CDR3 is CASSYMRSTLIGYTF. CDR3 nucleotide sequence: TGTGCCAGCAGTTACATGAGGTCAACCCTCATTGGCTACACCTTC.

The rearrangement uses TRBV5-1 and TRBJ1-6; maybe TRBD1 (6 bases). V dropped 0 bases and J dropped 9 bases, with 16 bases sitting between them. Looked up from germline, CDR1 is SGHRS and CDR2 is YFSETQ. The CDR3 extends over 16 amino acids. CDR3 coding DNA: TGCGCCAGCAGCTTGGAGACAGGTCTTCGGGGTTCACCCCTCCACTTT. Residues: CASSLETGLRGSPLHF.

V gene TRBV28 combines with J gene TRBJ1-2; 7 bases align to TRBD1. This CDR3 has 11 residues. The V and J ends lost 6 bases and 7 bases, in that order; junction bases with no gene match: 2. CDR1 and CDR2 from the germline V gene are MDHEN and SYDVKM. The CDR3 here is CASSDRAGYTF. The CDR3 bases are TGTGCCAGCAGCGACAGGGCTGGCTACACCTTC.

The chain carries TRBV9 and TRBJ2-7; D perhaps matches TRBD2 (6 bases). Trimming pared 3 bases from V and 6 bases from J, leaving 16 bases between. This CDR3 spans 14 amino acids. Looked up from germline, CDR1 is SGDLS and CDR2 is YYNGEE. CDR3 sequence (DNA): TGTGCCAGCAGCGCGGGCGGGACCCTGATCGAGCAGTACTTC. Residues: CASSAGGTLIEQYF.

The V and J genes are TRBV5-6 and TRBJ2-2, with a tentative D call TRBD2 (6 bases). The length of the CDR3 is 16 residues. V dropped 4 bases and J dropped 1 base, with 14 bases sitting between them. Germline-derived CDR1 and CDR2 are SGHDT and YYEEEE. The CDR3 DNA reads as TGTGCCAGCAGCCCCTGGGGGGTTTTGAACACCGGGGAGCTGTTTTTT. Translation: CASSPWGVLNTGELFF.

The gene calls are TRBV28 and TRBJ1-1; no definite D call. The V and J ends lost 4 bases and 5 bases respectively, with 11 bases between them. This CDR3 is built from 13 residues. From germline, CDR1 is MDHEN and CDR2 SYDVKM. CDR3 loop: CASSSLQLTEAFF. The DNA for the CDR3 is TGTGCCAGCAGTTCCCTACAGTTGACTGAAGCTTTCTTT.

This clone was seen only once. The chain employs TRBV2 and TRBJ1-1; no reliable D call. Germline V gene lookup returns CDR1 SNHLY and CDR2 FYNNEI. V was trimmed by 0 bases and J by 5 bases, leaving 13 bases between them. CDR3 length: 15 residues. CDR3 amino acids: CASSEALMTPTEAFF. For the CDR3, the DNA is TGTGCCAGCAGTGAAGCGCTTATGACACCGACTGAAGCTTTCTTT.

The genes are TRBV4-1 and TRBJ1-6; D ambiguous. CDR3 length: 15 residues. Trimming left V 3 bases short and J 7 bases short, with 13 bases between. Germline CDR1 reads MGHRA; CDR2 reads YSYEKL. The CDR3 DNA reads as TGCGCCAGCAGCCATCCCCGGGGTACGAATTCACCCCTCCACTTT. Protein: CASSHPRGTNSPLHF.

The rearrangement joins TRBV18 to TRBJ1-6, with TRBD1 matching over 8 bases. Germline V lookup: CDR1 KGHSH, CDR2 LQKENI. CDR3 length: 15 amino acids. The trim removed 2 bases at V and 6 bases at J, leaving 3 bases unmatched. The CDR3 is CASSPDRGVNSPLHF. CDR3 coding DNA: TGTGCCAGCTCACCAGACAGGGGAGTTAATTCACCCCTCCACTTT.